The 5 T cell receptor beta chains below come from one sample, sequenced in a study of beta chain features in type 1 diabetes. Of the isolated RNA, all was reverse transcribed, and so the sequenced material was expressed TCRB transcripts. TCRdb keeps only in-frame clones here, not all; method: immunoSEQ multiplex PCR. In the table there are 350,000 or so clones, roughly a fifth of which are singletons. The sample was naive CD4+ T cells from blood. The origin of the receptors is a woman in her late teens or twenties in good health.

This clone was seen only a few times. The DNA of the CDR3 is TGTGCCAGCACCCGAGGGAATGGACGAGGGGGCCACGGGGAGCTGTTTTTT. Translation gives CASTRGNGRGGHGELFF. V is TRBV7-9 and J is TRBJ2-2; 7 positions agree with TRBD1. CDR1 is SEHNR, CDR2 FQNEAQ, per germline (reference sequence). This CDR3 contains 17 residues. After removal of 7 bases from V and 7 bases from J, the junction contained 18 bases not matched to a gene.

This clone came up a few times. This sequence joins TRBV5-1 and TRBJ2-5; D not certain. There are 13 residues in the CDR3. V shed 4 bases and J shed 5 bases, with 12 bases lying between them. Germline-derived CDR1 and CDR2 are SGHRS and YFSETQ. The CDR3 DNA is TGCGCCAGCAGCCCCCCGCACGGGGAGACCCAGTACTTC. This gives the protein CASSPPHGETQYF.

Only a few counts were recorded for this clone. The V call is TRBV9, the J call TRBJ2-1, with D perhaps TRBD2 (6 bases). Looked up from germline, CDR1 is SGDLS and CDR2 is YYNGEE. This CDR3 is built from 16 residues. V lost 2 bases, J lost 0 bases, and 12 bases lay in between. CDR3 region: CASSVGGVGSYNEQFF. In DNA, the CDR3 is TGTGCCAGCAGCGTGGGCGGGGTTGGCTCCTACAATGAGCAGTTCTTC.

This chain links TRBV2 with TRBJ1-5; D is uncertain. Trimming removed 6 bases from V and 7 bases from J, with 13 bases in between. The CDR3 spans 13 residues. Per germline, CDR1 SNHLY and CDR2 FYNNEI. CDR3 region: CASRRLEEQPQHF. CDR3 DNA sequence: TGTGCCAGCAGAAGACTTGAGGAACAGCCCCAGCATTTT.

V is TRBV18 and J is TRBJ2-7; possibly TRBD2 for D (5 bases). CDR1 KGHSH and CDR2 LQKENI come from the germline V gene. CDR3 size: 14 residues. Trimming removed 6 bases from V and 7 bases from J, with 19 bases in between. CDR3 region: CASSPTDRGGEQYF. The CDR3 region has the DNA TGTGCCAGCTCGCCAACAGATCGCGGCGGGGAGCAGTACTTC.